The 30 T cell receptor beta chains below all came from one sample that was sequenced in a study of T-cell memory formation after mild COVID-19. MiXCR, run by TCRdb on the 5' RACE reads, gives a single entry per CDR3 protein. The sample yields about 49,000 distinct CDR3 sequences, around 7.3% seen once. The material sequenced was PBMCs or a T cell subset sorted from them (not recorded which). The receptors here all came from a man aged 18 to 35 who had mild COVID-19 (a few samples of this study predate the infection). Cell type and time point are not known.

This clonotype was counted only a few times. The J gene is TRBJ2-5, the V gene TRBV7-3; D call uncertain. The CDR3 is 13 amino acids. CDR1 and CDR2 (germline): SGHTA, FQGTGA. V lost 4 bases and J 4 bases, leaving 10 bases between the germline ends. The DNA of the CDR3 is TGTGCCAGCAGCTCCCAGTGGGGAGAGACCCAGTACTTC. Amino acid sequence: CASSSQWGETQYF.

In its sample, this clonotype was seen many times. V usage is TRBV5-1 and J usage is TRBJ2-7; D tentatively reads TRBD1 or TRBD2 (5 bases each). CDR1 is SGHRS and CDR2 is YFSETQ in the germline V gene. The CDR3 sequence is 13 residues long. V lost 1 base to trimming and J lost 5 bases, with 10 bases between them. The CDR3 DNA follows: TGCGCCAGCAGCTTGAGTTGGGGGAACGAGCAGTACTTC. It encodes CASSLSWGNEQYF.

V gene TRBV25-1 combines with J gene TRBJ2-2, with D maybe TRBD2 (7 bases). Germline V gives CDR1 MGHDK, CDR2 SYGVNS. The CDR3 runs 14 residues. Trimming took off 3 bases at V and 6 bases at J, with 11 bases between the two ends. The CDR3 coding sequence is TGTGCCAGCAGTGATGCCGGGGGGCCCGGGGAGCTGTTTTTT. Its protein is CASSDAGGPGELFF.

This clonotype has a count of ten or more. The V gene is TRBV15, the J gene TRBJ2-3; D is ambiguous. The CDR3 is 14 residues long. In germline, CDR1 is LNHNV, CDR2 YYDKDF (reference sequence). V gave up 1 base and J gave up 2 bases, with 7 bases separating them. The CDR3 is CATSRAVTTDTQYF. CDR3 nucleotides: TGTGCCACCAGCAGAGCGGTGACCACAGATACGCAGTATTTT.

There are a few counts of this clonotype. The gene calls are TRBV7-2 and TRBJ1-5, with TRBD1 as a possible D gene (5 bases). The germline V gene encodes CDR1 SGHTA and CDR2 FQGNSA. The V end lost 1 base, the J end lost 7 bases, and 11 bases lay between the germline ends. CDR3 length: 14 residues. The CDR3: CASSLGAGSQPQHF. The CDR3 bases are TGTGCCAGCAGCTTAGGTGCAGGGAGCCAGCCCCAGCATTTT.

The gene calls are TRBV7-9 and TRBJ1-1; the D is unclear. Trimming took off 6 bases at V and 0 bases at J, with 11 bases between the two ends. The CDR3 length is 14 residues. Germline V CDR1 and CDR2: SEHNR, FQNEAQ (reference sequence). Written as DNA, the CDR3 is TGTGCCAGCAGTCCTACCGAGGTGAACACTGAAGCTTTCTTT. Protein: CASSPTEVNTEAFF.

This clonotype was seen a few times. The rearrangement joins TRBV30 to TRBJ2-7; tentatively, D is TRBD2 (6 bases). The CDR3 totals 12 residues. CDR1 and CDR2 (germline): GTSNPN, SVGIG (reference sequence). Trimming removed 4 bases from V and 4 bases from J, with 11 bases in between. CDR3 sequence: CAWTTSGYEQYF. In DNA, the CDR3 is TGTGCCTGGACGACTAGTGGGTACGAGCAGTACTTC.

The rearrangement uses TRBV7-2 and TRBJ2-7; D gene unclear. Germline V gene sequence: CDR1 SGHTA, CDR2 FQGNSA. CDR3 length: 14 residues. V was shortened by 3 bases and J by 2 bases, with 11 bases between the two germline ends. CDR3 protein: CASSFPLQAYEQYF. The CDR3 bases are TGTGCCAGCAGCTTTCCCTTGCAGGCCTACGAGCAGTACTTC.

This chain connects TRBV10-3 to TRBJ1-1, with unresolved D. CDR1 and CDR2 (germline): ENHRY, SYGVKD. This CDR3 is 13 amino acids long. The germline V and J ends were trimmed by 2 bases and 4 bases, with 8 bases remaining between them. Here the CDR3 DNA reads TGTGCCATCAGTGAGGCAGCGGCCACTGAAGCTTTCTTT. Its translation: CAISEAAATEAFF.

This clonotype appeared a few times. J is TRBJ2-7 and V is TRBV28, with 9 nucleotides matching TRBD1. The V gene end was trimmed by 6 bases and the J gene end by 3 bases; junction bases not matched to a gene: 9. Germline CDR1 and CDR2: MDHEN and SYDVKM. This CDR3 contains 15 residues. CDR3 amino acids: CASSPGTGRNYEQYV. DNA for the CDR3: TGTGCCAGCAGCCCCGGGACAGGGAGGAACTACGAGCAGTACGTC.

In this sample, this clonotype turned up many times. This rearrangement joins TRBV7-2 to TRBJ2-5; D possibly matches TRBD1 or TRBD2 (5 bases each). The length of the CDR3 is 16 residues. Trimming left V 1 base short and J 4 bases short, with 16 bases between. The germline gives CDR1 SGHTA, CDR2 FQGNSA. CDR3 DNA sequence: TGTGCCAGCAGCTTAGGAAGGGACGCGTGGGGAGAGACCCAGTACTTC. It encodes CASSLGRDAWGETQYF. Looking up the rest from reference TRBV7-2 and TRBJ2-5 gives the full variable domain: GAGVSQSPSNKVTEKGKDVELRCDPISGHTALYWYRQSLGQGLEFLIYFQGNSAPDKSGLPSDRFSAERTGGSVSTLTIQRTQQEDSAVYLCASSLGRDAWGETQYFGPGTRLLVL.

The chain uses TRBV9 and TRBJ2-2; the D gene is possibly TRBD1 (5 bases). The CDR3 contains 17 residues. The V gene's germline CDR1 is SGDLS and CDR2 YYNGEE. The germline V and J ends were trimmed by 0 bases and 5 bases, with 17 bases remaining between them. For the CDR3, the DNA is TGTGCCAGCAGCGTAGTTAGTCAGGGTAAAGGGACCGGGGAGCTGTTTTTT. Amino acids: CASSVVSQGKGTGELFF.

In DNA, the CDR3 is TGTGCCAGCCGGCTTCCAGGGAGGGGCACCGGGGAGCTGTTTTTT. Protein: CASRLPGRGTGELFF. V usage is TRBV11-2 and J usage is TRBJ2-2; TRBD2 matches 7 bases. The J segment lost 4 bases and the V segment lost 8 bases, leaving 10 bases of the junction unmatched. Germline V gene sequence: CDR1 SGHAT, CDR2 FQNNGV. The CDR3 covers 15 residues.

This sequence joins TRBV24-1 and TRBJ2-5; no firm D call. CDR3 length: 14 residues. Trimming shortened V by 4 bases and J by 5 bases, and 13 bases separated the two germline ends. Germline assignment: CDR1 KGHDR and CDR2 SFDVKD. The CDR3: CATSDLTVPETQYF. The CDR3 nucleotides are TGTGCCACCAGTGACCTCACTGTCCCTGAGACCCAGTACTTC.

This chain joins TRBV7-2 and TRBJ2-3; 8 nucleotides match TRBD2. This CDR3 region has 14 residues. CDR1 is SGHTA and CDR2 is FQGNSA in the germline V gene. V trimming: 4 bases; J trimming: 11 bases; junction bases outside the gene matches: 11. For the CDR3, the DNA is TGTGCCAGCAGCTCCGCGGGGTTAGCGGGGAGGCAGTATTTT. Its protein product is CASSSAGLAGRQYF.

This clonotype was recorded a few times. This chain joins TRBV15 and TRBJ1-4, with D maybe TRBD1 (5 bases). With 5 bases removed from V and 8 bases from J, the gap between germline ends came to 18 bases. Germline assignment: CDR1 LNHNV and CDR2 YYDKDF (reference sequence). The CDR3 runs 15 residues. The CDR3 DNA reads TGTGCCACCAGCGCCCCAGGGAGGGAAGAAGAAAAACTGTTTTTT. This codes for CATSAPGREEEKLFF. The variable domain in full, completed from reference TRBV15 and TRBJ1-4, reads DAMVIQNPRYQVTQFGKPVTLSCSQTLNHNVMYWYQQKSSQAPKLLFHYYDKDFNNEADTPDNFQSRRPNTSFCFLDIRSPGLGDTAMYLCATSAPGREEEKLFFGSGTQLSVL.

The chain has TRBV11-2 and TRBJ1-1, with D uncertain. This CDR3 has 13 amino acids. V was cut by 2 bases and J by 1 base, with 5 bases left in between. Germline V gene sequence: CDR1 SGHAT, CDR2 FQNNGV. This CDR3 is CASSLTANTEAFF. CDR3 DNA: TGTGCCAGCAGCTTAACAGCGAACACTGAAGCTTTCTTT.

This clonotype was seen only a few times. This chain joins TRBV2 and TRBJ2-1; D is ambiguous. Trimming removed 6 bases from V and 0 bases from J, with 12 bases in between. This CDR3 has 15 residues. The germline V gene encodes CDR1 SNHLY and CDR2 FYNNEI. The chain's CDR3 is CASSQESSSYNEQFF. In nucleotides, the CDR3 is TGTGCCAGCAGCCAGGAGTCAAGCTCCTACAATGAGCAGTTCTTC.

V is TRBV30 and J is TRBJ2-7; 7 nucleotides line up with TRBD1. The CDR3 length is 13 residues. In germline, CDR1 is GTSNPN, CDR2 SVGIG (reference sequence). Germline trimming cut 5 bases from V and 4 bases from J; bases unmatched to any gene: 8. The DNA for the CDR3 is TGTGCCTGGGGGCGAAAACAGGGGTACGAGCAGTACTTC. Its protein product is CAWGRKQGYEQYF.

The V call is TRBV5-5, the J call TRBJ1-2, with D unresolved. Deletions cut 0 bases from V and 7 bases from J, with 13 bases between. The CDR3 is made up of 14 amino acids. Germline assignment: CDR1 SGHKS and CDR2 YYEKEE (reference sequence). The CDR3 nucleotides are TGTGCCAGCAGCTTGGAGGTTCGGGGAAGTGGCTACACCTTC. Its protein product is CASSLEVRGSGYTF.

The gene calls are TRBV7-9 and TRBJ2-2; 10 nucleotides match TRBD1. CDR1 is SEHNR and CDR2 is FQNEAQ in the germline V gene (reference sequence). V dropped 4 bases and J dropped 4; count of bases not matched to a gene: 0. The CDR3 contains 14 residues. DNA for the CDR3: TGTGCCAGCAGCTGGACAGGGGGCACCGGGGAGCTGTTTTTT. Translating gives CASSWTGGTGELFF.

The chain employs TRBV15 and TRBJ1-3, with 7 bases that match TRBD1. Germline V gives CDR1 LNHNV, CDR2 YYDKDF (reference sequence). After removal of 3 bases from V and 2 bases from J, the junction contained 7 bases not matched to a gene. The CDR3 spans 16 residues. The CDR3, as DNA: TGTGCCACCAGCAGTGGGGACAGTCGAACTGGAAACACCATATATTTT. Its protein product is CATSSGDSRTGNTIYF.

Ten or more counts support this clonotype. The chain has TRBV6-1 and TRBJ2-3; TRBD2 matches 7 bases. The germline CDR1 and CDR2 sequences are MNHNS and SASEGT. This CDR3 contains 10 residues. V lost 11 bases, J lost 8 bases, and 4 bases stayed unmatched. The CDR3 nucleotides read TGTGCCGCGGGGGACCTTACGCAGTATTTT. It codes for CAAGDLTQYF.

This clonotype was seen a handful of times. The chain links TRBV15 to TRBJ1-5; no definite D call. The CDR3 sequence is 15 residues long. Germline V CDR1 and CDR2: LNHNV, YYDKDF (reference sequence). Trimming stripped 2 bases from V and 0 bases from J, with 8 bases between. CDR3 coding DNA: TGTGCCACCAGCAGAATTACGGGTAGCAATCAGCCCCAGCATTTT. Protein sequence: CATSRITGSNQPQHF.

This clonotype was counted many times. The chain is built from TRBV20-1 and TRBJ2-2; TRBD2 matches 11 bases. The CDR3 is 16 residues long. The germline gives CDR1 DFQATT, CDR2 SNEGSKA (reference sequence). Trimming took 5 bases from V and 3 from J; bases not matched to a gene: 8. CDR3 residues: CSASPTSGGYTGELFF. In DNA form, the CDR3 reads TGCAGTGCTTCCCCTACTAGCGGGGGTTACACCGGGGAGCTGTTTTTT.

This clonotype has a handful of counts. The genes are TRBV12-3 or TRBV12-4 and TRBJ1-2; perhaps TRBD1 as D (6 bases). V was trimmed by 2 bases and J by 5 bases, leaving 9 bases between them. The CDR3 totals 13 residues. CDR3: CASSLLQGYGYTF. For the CDR3, the DNA is TGTGCCAGCAGTTTATTACAGGGTTATGGCTACACCTTC.

This clonotype was seen only a few times. This chain connects TRBV6-6 to TRBJ2-5, with D perhaps assigned TRBD1 or TRBD2 (5 bases each). CDR1 is MNHNY, CDR2 SVGAGI, per germline (reference sequence). Trimming took 9 bases from V and 4 from J, leaving 15 bases between them. This CDR3 has 13 residues. Here the CDR3 reads CASWDAAGETQYF. In DNA form, the CDR3 reads TGTGCCAGTTGGGACGCGGCGGGAGAGACCCAGTACTTC.

There are a few counts of this clonotype. The chain has TRBV6-5 and TRBJ2-7; D is undetermined. Trimming stripped 8 bases from V and 0 bases from J, with 14 bases between. Germline V gene data show CDR1 as MNHEY and CDR2 as SVGAGI. This CDR3 is 14 amino acids long. CDR3 in DNA: TGTGCCAGCTTCCCGATAGGTAGCTCCTACGAGCAGTACGTC. Protein sequence: CASFPIGSSYEQYV.

This clonotype qualifies as medium-sized. The chain joins TRBV4-2 to TRBJ2-7; a weak D match, TRBD1 (6 bases). CDR3 length: 17 residues. V was trimmed by 0 bases and J by 0 bases, leaving 15 bases between them. Germline V gives CDR1 LGHNA, CDR2 YNFKEQ. The CDR3 bases are TGTGCCAGCAGCCAAGAAGGTTGGGGGCAGAGCTCCTACGAGCAGTACTTC. This encodes CASSQEGWGQSSYEQYF.

This clonotype has a count of ten or more. This chain uses TRBV12-3 or TRBV12-4 with TRBJ1-5; D possibly corresponds to TRBD1 (6 bases). The length of the CDR3 is 14 residues. Trimming took 3 bases from V and 0 from J, leaving 6 bases between them. The CDR3: CASSLTGSNQPQHF. CDR3 coding DNA: TGTGCCAGCAGTTTGACAGGTAGCAATCAGCCCCAGCATTTT.